The 29 T cell receptor beta chains in this list originate from one sample, sequenced in a study of OX40 agonist ivuxolimab in advanced cancers. The table came from immunoSEQ multiplex PCR; TCRdb's copy has only in-frame clones and leaves some out. Of about 62,000 clones in the sample, approximately 86% were seen once. Specimen: CD4+ or CD8+ T cells sorted from blood, collected in a trial of the OX40 agonist ivuxolimab. The receptors derive from an adult with an advanced solid tumor such as melanoma, head and neck, liver or kidney cancer.

The J gene is TRBJ2-2, the V gene TRBV27, with 9 bases lining up with TRBD1. The CDR3 runs to 16 residues. Germline CDR1 is MNHEY and CDR2 is SMNVEV (reference sequence). V shed 6 bases, J shed 3 bases, and the junction held 8 bases outside the gene matches. The CDR3 DNA follows: TGTGCCAGCAGCAGGACAGGGGCCTGGGACACCGGGGAGCTGTTTTTT. It encodes CASSRTGAWDTGELFF.

The CDR3 nucleotides are TGTGCCAGCAGTGCGGAACAGGGTCCTTTTAACACCATATATTTT. Translated, it gives CASSAEQGPFNTIYF. The chain uses TRBV25-1 and TRBJ1-3; TRBD1 might be the D (6 bases). Germline-derived CDR1 and CDR2 are MGHDK and SYGVNS. This CDR3 has 15 residues. V lost 4 bases and J lost 7, with 17 bases in between.

The chain combines TRBV5-5 with TRBJ2-7; no clear D. This CDR3 spans 14 amino acids. Germline CDR1 SGHKS, CDR2 YYEKEE (reference sequence). The V gene lost 2 bases and the J gene lost 0 bases, with 9 bases spanning the gap. CDR3 DNA: TGTGCCAGCAGCTTAGGTGGCGACTCCTACGAGCAGTACTTC. Amino acids: CASSLGGDSYEQYF.

The chain has TRBV25-1 and TRBJ1-6; 8 nucleotides agree with TRBD1. CDR3 length equals 14 residues. Trimming took 4 bases from V and 10 from J; bases not matched to a gene: 6. Germline V gives CDR1 MGHDK, CDR2 SYGVNS. Here the CDR3 DNA reads TGTGCCAGCAGTGCAGACAGGGGTGGCTCACCCCTCCACTTT. Protein product: CASSADRGGSPLHF.

Worth noting for this clone: Within the sample, other DNA sequences also encode this same CDR3. This chain connects TRBV11-2 to TRBJ2-1, with 8 bases matching TRBD2. CDR1 and CDR2 (germline): SGHAT, FQNNGV. This CDR3 spans 14 amino acids. J was trimmed by 3 bases and V by 5 bases; bases with no gene match: 3. The CDR3 loop reads CASSLTSGYNEQFF. The CDR3 nucleotides read TGTGCCAGCAGCCTCACTAGCGGCTACAATGAGCAGTTCTTC.

This clone was detected only a few times. This chain uses TRBV5-6 with TRBJ2-1, with D unresolved. The germline V gene encodes CDR1 SGHDT and CDR2 YYEEEE. V lost 1 base and J lost 12, with 11 bases in between. CDR3 length: 12 amino acids. The CDR3 region is CASSLKAAGQFF. CDR3 in DNA: TGTGCCAGCAGCTTGAAGGCCGCAGGGCAGTTCTTC.

The chain has TRBV9 and TRBJ2-6; D ambiguous. Trimming stripped 1 base from V and 0 bases from J, with 11 bases between. Germline CDR1 reads SGDLS; CDR2 reads YYNGEE. The CDR3 spans 17 residues. The CDR3 bases are TGTGCCAGCAGCGTAACCCGCCGGTACTCTGGGGCCAACGTCCTGACTTTC. The encoded protein is CASSVTRRYSGANVLTF.

A single count supports this clone. V gene TRBV28 combines with J gene TRBJ2-7; 10 bases line up with TRBD2. This CDR3 has 16 residues. In germline, CDR1 is MDHEN, CDR2 SYDVKM. The V segment lost 7 bases and the J segment 0 bases; nucleotides outside the gene matches: 9. CDR3 sequence (DNA): TGTGCCAGCACCCAGTCCTGGACTAGCGGCTCCTACGAGCAGTACTTC. Translating gives CASTQSWTSGSYEQYF.

The chain recombines TRBV4-1 with TRBJ2-1, with TRBD2 identical over 14 bases. This CDR3 spans 15 amino acids. The ends lost 4 bases at V and 6 bases at J; junction bases unmatched: 2. The V gene's germline CDR1 is MGHRA and CDR2 YSYEKL. For the CDR3, the DNA is TGCGCCAGCAGCCCGGGACTAGCGGGAGCCAATGAGCAGTTCTTC. Translated, it gives CASSPGLAGANEQFF.

The V gene is TRBV11-2, the J gene TRBJ1-2, with a tentative D call TRBD1 (6 bases). The V gene's germline CDR1 is SGHAT and CDR2 FQNNGV. The CDR3 runs 15 residues. V was cut by 5 bases and J by 4 bases, with 17 bases left in between. CDR3 sequence reads: CASSPQQGGGYGYTF. The CDR3 coding sequence is TGTGCCAGCAGCCCACAACAGGGTGGAGGCTATGGCTACACCTTC.

This sequence joins TRBV28 and TRBJ2-7, with 8 bases fitting TRBD2. The trim removed 7 bases at V and 2 bases at J, leaving 10 bases unmatched. Germline V gives CDR1 MDHEN, CDR2 SYDVKM. CDR3 length: 15 residues. CDR3 in DNA: TGTGCCAGCATTGGGGCAGCGGGAGTTCCCTACGAGCAGTACTTC. As protein: CASIGAAGVPYEQYF.

This chain's CDR3 is CASSYPEEGGPQDTQYF. Here the CDR3 DNA reads TGTGCCAGCAGCTACCCCGAGGAGGGAGGGCCTCAAGATACGCAGTATTTT. This chain links TRBV7-6 with TRBJ2-3, with TRBD2 matching 7 bases. The CDR3 length is 17 residues. In germline, CDR1 is SGHVS, CDR2 FNYEAQ. Unmatched junction bases numbered 15, after V lost 4 bases and J lost 5 bases. Full variable domain (missing parts from reference TRBV7-6 and TRBJ2-3): GAGVSQSPRYKVTKRGQDVALRCDPISGHVSLYWYRQALGQGPEFLTYFNYEAQQDKSGLPNDRFSAERPEGSISTLTIQRTEQRDSAMYRCASSYPEEGGPQDTQYFGPGTRLTVL.

The chain is built from TRBV11-2 and TRBJ1-4; no clear D. The CDR3 spans 13 residues. V lost 7 bases to trimming and J lost 4 bases, with 10 bases between them. Germline assignment: CDR1 SGHAT and CDR2 FQNNGV. Written as DNA, the CDR3 is TGTGCCAGCACAAAAAAACTTAATGAAAAACTGTTTTTT. It codes for CASTKKLNEKLFF.

The chain joins TRBV2 to TRBJ2-3; D may be TRBD1 (6 bases). Germline assignment: CDR1 SNHLY and CDR2 FYNNEI. Trimming removed 7 bases from V and 3 bases from J, with 14 bases in between. CDR3 length: 14 residues. CDR3 nucleotide sequence: TGTGCCAGCATGGCAGGGGCGAGAACAGATACGCAGTATTTT. This translates into CASMAGARTDTQYF.

The gene calls are TRBV4-1 and TRBJ2-7; D possibly corresponds to TRBD1 (6 bases). V was pared by 4 bases and J by 7 bases, with 20 bases between. The CDR3 is 15 residues long. Germline V gene lookup returns CDR1 MGHRA and CDR2 YSYEKL. The CDR3 DNA is TGCGCCAGCAGCCGGTCAGGGGATACTGCACGGGAGCAGTACTTC. It translates to CASSRSGDTAREQYF.

This clone was seen only a few times. The genes are TRBV7-3 and TRBJ2-3; 7 bases are a match to TRBD2. V shed 5 bases and J 2 bases; nucleotides not matched to a gene: 13. The CDR3 consists of 17 residues. Germline V lookup: CDR1 SGHTA, CDR2 FQGTGA. The DNA of the CDR3 is TGTGCCAGCAGCGCCAGCCCCCGGGAGGCCCTCACAGATACGCAGTATTTT. Translating it yields CASSASPREALTDTQYF.

DNA for the CDR3: TGTGCCAGCCGTTTGGGGACAGGGGGAGGGGAGCTGTTTTTT. Its translation is CASRLGTGGGELFF. This rearrangement joins TRBV7-2 to TRBJ2-2; 11 nucleotides line up with TRBD1. The V gene's germline CDR1 is SGHTA and CDR2 FQGNSA. CDR3 length: 14 residues. With V trimmed by 8 bases and J by 8 bases, 7 bases remained unmatched.

The rearrangement uses TRBV30 and TRBJ2-5; TRBD2 is a possible D gene (6 bases). The DNA end is more similar to TRBJ2-7, so the J call may be wrong. This CDR3 has 14 amino acids. The germline gives CDR1 GTSNPN, CDR2 SVGIG (reference sequence). This chain's CDR3 is CAWSLERGFYEQYF. In DNA form, the CDR3 reads TGTGCCTGGAGCCTCGAACGGGGGTTTTACGAGCAGTACTTC.

As to this clone: This CDR3 is also generated by other DNA sequences in the sample. The chain couples TRBV30 to TRBJ1-5, with a weak D call TRBD1 (5 bases). In germline, CDR1 is GTSNPN, CDR2 SVGIG (reference sequence). This CDR3 spans 13 amino acids. V shed 2 bases and J shed 5 bases, with 10 bases lying between them. CDR3 sequence (DNA): TGTGCCTGGAGTACAACAGGATATCAGCCCCAGCATTTT. Residues: CAWSTTGYQPQHF.

The rearrangement joins TRBV11-3 to TRBJ1-1; no definite D call. Deletions cut 8 bases from V and 2 bases from J, with 12 bases between. CDR3 length: 13 amino acids. Germline assignment: CDR1 SGHNT and CDR2 YENEEA. Here the CDR3 DNA reads TGTGCCAGCTCGGGGTCCACCAACACTGAAGCTTTCTTT. Translating gives CASSGSTNTEAFF.

V is TRBV2 and J is TRBJ1-1; 8 bases fit TRBD1. The germline gives CDR1 SNHLY, CDR2 FYNNEI. This CDR3 comprises 14 residues. The V segment lost 6 bases and the J segment 1 base; nucleotides outside the gene matches: 4. The CDR3 region is CASRGQGGNTEAFF. The CDR3 coding sequence is TGTGCCAGCAGAGGACAGGGAGGGAACACTGAAGCTTTCTTT. The full variable domain, with the rest looked up from reference TRBV2 and TRBJ1-1, is EPEVTQTPSHQVTQMGQEVILRCVPISNHLYFYWYRQILGQKVEFLVSFYNNEISEKSEIFDDQFSVERPDGSNFTLKIRSTKLEDSAMYFCASRGQGGNTEAFFGQGTRLTVV.

J is TRBJ1-1 and V is TRBV28, with D unclear. Between the trimmed V and J ends, which lost 6 bases and 0 bases, there was a span of 14 bases. Germline lookup yields CDR1 MDHEN and CDR2 SYDVKM. The CDR3 loop spans 15 amino acids. In DNA, the CDR3 is TGTGCCAGCAGCCAGAGACTAAGACTGAACACTGAAGCTTTCTTT. Its protein is CASSQRLRLNTEAFF. The whole variable domain, filled in from reference TRBV28 and TRBJ1-1, reads DVKVTQSSRYLVKRTGEKVFLECVQDMDHENMFWYRQDPGLGLRLIYFSYDVKMKEKGDIPEGYSVSREKKERFSLILESASTNQTSMYLCASSQRLRLNTEAFFGQGTRLTVV.

This clone ranks as medium-sized. The chain recombines TRBV27 with TRBJ1-5; D is uncertain. The CDR3 has 13 residues. Trimming left V 3 bases short and J 2 bases short, with 5 bases between. CDR1 MNHEY and CDR2 SMNVEV come from the germline V gene (reference sequence). This CDR3 reads CASSLTGNQPQHF. The CDR3 bases are TGTGCCAGCAGTTTGACGGGCAATCAGCCCCAGCATTTT.

The sample holds one count of this clone. J is TRBJ2-7 and V is TRBV19; D is perhaps TRBD2 (7 bases). The CDR3 extends over 14 amino acids. Germline CDR1 LNHDA, CDR2 SQIVND (reference sequence). The V and J ends lost 5 bases and 0 bases respectively, with 11 bases between them. CDR3 amino acids: CASSPRGASYEQYF. CDR3 nucleotide sequence: TGTGCCAGTAGTCCTCGGGGGGCCTCCTACGAGCAGTACTTC. Looking up the rest from reference TRBV19 and TRBJ2-7 gives the full variable domain: DGGITQSPKYLFRKEGQNVTLSCEQNLNHDAMYWYRQDPGQGLRLIYYSQIVNDFQKGDIAEGYSVSREKKESFPLTVTSAQKNPTAFYLCASSPRGASYEQYFGPGTRLTVT.

The chain links TRBV14 to TRBJ2-7; 9 bases fit TRBD1. Germline CDR1 and CDR2: SGHDN and FVKESK. Germline trimming cut 4 bases from V and 3 bases from J; bases unmatched to any gene: 7. This CDR3 region has 15 residues. The CDR3 DNA sequence: TGTGCCAGCAGCCGACAGGGGGAGCATCGCTACGAGCAGTACTTC. Translated, it gives CASSRQGEHRYEQYF.

The chain has TRBV19 and TRBJ2-7; no definite D call. Germline loops: CDR1 LNHDA, CDR2 SQIVND (reference sequence). The CDR3 extends over 13 amino acids. Trimming pared 1 base from V and 6 bases from J, leaving 10 bases between. The CDR3: CASSIGLLAEQYF. CDR3 in DNA: TGTGCCAGTAGTATAGGACTCTTGGCCGAGCAGTACTTC.

Concerning this clone itself: Additional DNA sequences in this sample encode the identical CDR3. V is TRBV5-1 and J is TRBJ2-6; no firm D call. V was clipped by 0 bases and J by 0 bases, with 4 bases between them. The CDR3 length is 15 residues. From germline, CDR1 is SGHRS and CDR2 YFSETQ. The chain's CDR3 is CASSLGVSGANVLTF. The CDR3 nucleotides read TGCGCCAGCAGCTTGGGAGTCTCTGGGGCCAACGTCCTGACTTTC.

This chain uses TRBV7-2 with TRBJ2-7; perhaps TRBD2 as D (6 bases). The CDR3 is 16 residues long. V shed 5 bases and J shed 1 base, with 18 bases lying between them. Germline V gene lookup returns CDR1 SGHTA and CDR2 FQGNSA. The CDR3, as DNA: TGTGCCAGCAGCCCCCCCCAGGGACTTAAGTCCTACGAGCAGTACTTC. It translates to CASSPPQGLKSYEQYF.

The chain couples TRBV15 to TRBJ2-7; D may be TRBD2 (6 bases). This CDR3 has 16 amino acids. Trimming removed 1 base at V and 2 bases at J, with 15 bases between. Germline assignment: CDR1 LNHNV and CDR2 YYDKDF (reference sequence). This CDR3 reads CATSRGIADGTYEQYF. CDR3 sequence (DNA): TGTGCCACCAGCAGAGGTATAGCGGATGGAACCTACGAGCAGTACTTC.